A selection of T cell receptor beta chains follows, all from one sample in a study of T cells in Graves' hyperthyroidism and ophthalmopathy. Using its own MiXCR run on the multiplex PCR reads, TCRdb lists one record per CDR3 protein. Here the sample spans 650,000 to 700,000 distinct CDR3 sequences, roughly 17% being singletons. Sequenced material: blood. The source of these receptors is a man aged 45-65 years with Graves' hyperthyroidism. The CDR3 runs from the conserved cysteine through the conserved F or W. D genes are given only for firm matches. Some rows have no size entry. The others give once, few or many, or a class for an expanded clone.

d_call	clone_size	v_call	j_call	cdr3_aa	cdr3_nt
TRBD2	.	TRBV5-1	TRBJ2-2	CASRTAGVTGELFF	TGCGCCAGCAGGACAGCGGGAGTCACCGGGGAGCTGTTTTTT
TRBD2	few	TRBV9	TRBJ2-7	CASSVGLAGGPPYEQYF	TGTGCCAGCAGCGTGGGACTAGCGGGAGGACCACCCTACGAGCAGTACTTC
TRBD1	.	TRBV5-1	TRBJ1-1	CASSRDSSGNTEAFF	TGCGCCAGCAGCCGGGACAGCTCGGGAAACACTGAAGCTTTCTTT
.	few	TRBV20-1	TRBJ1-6	CSASDNPNSPLHF	TGCAGTGCTAGTGACAACCCTAATTCACCCCTCCACTTT
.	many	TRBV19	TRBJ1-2	CASSTMDRPSYYYGYTF	TGTGCCAGTAGTACCATGGACAGACCATCGTACTACTATGGCTACACCTTC
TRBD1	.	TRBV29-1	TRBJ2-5	CSSHRGETQYF	TGCAGCTCCCACAGGGGAGAGACCCAGTACTTC
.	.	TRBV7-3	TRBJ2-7	CASSPGGAGAYEQYF	TGTGCCAGCAGCCCCGGAGGAGCGGGTGCCTACGAGCAGTACTTC
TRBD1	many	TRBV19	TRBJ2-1	CARFMDGQGHNEQFF	TGTGCCCGATTCATGGACGGACAGGGTCACAATGAGCAGTTCTTC
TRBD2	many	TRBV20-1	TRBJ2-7	CSASQPGLGNLQYF	TGCAGTGCTAGCCAACCGGGACTAGGTAATTTGCAGTACTTC
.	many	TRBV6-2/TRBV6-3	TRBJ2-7	CASSYSRENEQYF	TGTGCCAGCAGTTACTCGAGGGAAAACGAGCAGTACTTC
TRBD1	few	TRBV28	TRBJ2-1	CASSSGQGYEQFF	TGTGCCAGCAGTTCGGGACAGGGCTATGAGCAGTTCTTC
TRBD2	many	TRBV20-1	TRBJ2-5	CSARDPREGYGETQYF	TGCAGTGCTAGAGATCCACGGGAGGGATATGGAGAGACCCAGTACTTC
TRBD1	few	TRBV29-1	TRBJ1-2	CSVWDRGRYGYGYTF	TGCAGCGTTTGGGACAGGGGACGTTATGGGTATGGCTACACCTTC
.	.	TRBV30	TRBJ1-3	CAWSTPSSGNTIYF	TGTGCCTGGAGTACCCCGAGCTCTGGAAACACCATATATTTT
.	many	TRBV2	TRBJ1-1	CASREGWVTEAFF	TGTGCCAGCAGGGAGGGATGGGTCACTGAAGCTTTCTTT
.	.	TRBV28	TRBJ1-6	CASSLDLLVALHF	TGTGCCAGCAGCTTAGACCTTCTGGTTGCCCTCCACTTT
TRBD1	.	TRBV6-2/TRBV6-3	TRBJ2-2	CASSSRGSANTGELFF	TGTGCCAGCAGTTCCAGGGGGAGCGCGAACACCGGGGAGCTGTTTTTT
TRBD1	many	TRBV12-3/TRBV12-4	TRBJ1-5	CASSLLDRNQPQHF	TGTGCCAGCAGTCTGTTGGACAGGAATCAGCCCCAGCATTTT
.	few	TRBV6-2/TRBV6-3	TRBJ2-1	CASIGGGPALSNEQFF	TGTGCCAGTATCGGCGGTGGGCCCGCTCTGAGCAATGAGCAGTTCTTC
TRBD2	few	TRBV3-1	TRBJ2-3	CASSPLAGGRTDTQYF	TGTGCCAGCAGCCCTTTGGCGGGAGGGCGTACAGATACGCAGTATTTT
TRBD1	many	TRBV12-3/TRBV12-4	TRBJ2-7	CASSLPGQMNYEQYF	TGTGCCAGCAGTCTACCGGGACAGATGAACTACGAGCAGTACTTC
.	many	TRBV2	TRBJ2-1	CASSESWSNEQFF	TGTGCCAGCAGTGAATCCTGGAGCAATGAGCAGTTCTTC
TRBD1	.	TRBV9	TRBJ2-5	CASSVDWDRVEETQYF	TGTGCCAGCAGCGTAGATTGGGACAGGGTCGAAGAGACCCAGTACTTC
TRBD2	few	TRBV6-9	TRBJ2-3	CASSYSILAGGPSTQYF	TGTGCCAGCAGTTATTCGATTCTAGCGGGAGGGCCATCTACGCAGTATTTT
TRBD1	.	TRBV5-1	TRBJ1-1	CASSSTGTGDTEAFF	TGCGCCAGCAGCTCCACCGGGACAGGGGACACTGAAGCTTTCTTT
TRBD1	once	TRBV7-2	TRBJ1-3	CASSPQGARGNTIYF	TGTGCCAGCAGCCCGCAGGGGGCGCGGGGAAACACCATATATTTT
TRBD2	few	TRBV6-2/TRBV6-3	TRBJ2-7	CASNSGSYEQYF	TGTGCCAGCAATAGCGGGAGCTACGAGCAGTACTTC
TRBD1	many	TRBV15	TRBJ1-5	CATSRGDRGGNQPQHF	TGTGCCACCAGCAGAGGGGACAGGGGTGGAAATCAGCCCCAGCATTTT
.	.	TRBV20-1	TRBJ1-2	CSARDPAGPYGYTF	TGCAGTGCTAGAGATCCGGCAGGTCCTTATGGCTACACCTTC
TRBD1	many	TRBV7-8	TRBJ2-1	CASSLTRGRNEQFF	TGTGCCAGCAGCCTCACCAGGGGGCGAAATGAGCAGTTCTTC
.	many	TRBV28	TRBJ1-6	CASSSYLGDKYNSPLHF	TGTGCCAGCAGTTCCTATTTGGGGGACAAGTATAATTCACCCCTCCACTTT
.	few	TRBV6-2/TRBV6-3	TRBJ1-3	CASGGTGGDTIYF	TGTGCCAGCGGCGGGACCGGGGGAGACACCATATATTTT
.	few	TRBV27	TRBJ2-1	CASSKLASYNEQFF	TGTGCCAGCAGTAAGCTGGCTAGCTACAATGAGCAGTTCTTC
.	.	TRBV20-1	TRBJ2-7	CSPEGRTSSYEQYF	TGCAGCCCCGAGGGGCGGACGAGCTCCTACGAGCAGTACTTC
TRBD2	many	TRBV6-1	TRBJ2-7	CASSELGTSVYEQYF	TGTGCCAGCAGTGAGCTGGGGACTAGCGTGTACGAGCAGTACTTC
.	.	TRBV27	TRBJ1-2	CASSSRDNGYGYTF	TGTGCCAGCAGTTCCCGGGACAATGGCTATGGCTACACCTTC
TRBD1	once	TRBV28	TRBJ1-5	CASGGTDSNQPQHF	TGTGCCAGCGGAGGGACAGATAGCAATCAGCCCCAGCATTTT
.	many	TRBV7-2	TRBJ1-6	CASSLDSSYNSPLHF	TGTGCCAGCAGCTTGGACAGTTCCTATAATTCACCCCTCCACTTT
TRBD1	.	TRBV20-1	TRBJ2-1	CSARGGQGTYNEQFF	TGCAGTGCTAGAGGAGGACAGGGGACCTACAATGAGCAGTTCTTC
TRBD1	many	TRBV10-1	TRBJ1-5	CASAGTGNQPQHF	TGCGCCAGCGCCGGGACAGGGAATCAGCCCCAGCATTTT
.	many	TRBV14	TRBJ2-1	CASSQVNLRLRPGLIYNEQFF	TGTGCCAGCAGCCAAGTCAATCTTCGACTACGACCGGGACTGATATACAATGAGCAGTTCTTC
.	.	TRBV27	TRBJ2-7	CAGSLGQYYEQYF	TGTGCCGGCAGTCTGGGGCAGTACTACGAGCAGTACTTC
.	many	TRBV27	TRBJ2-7	CASSLSWANYEQYF	TGTGCCAGCAGTTTATCGTGGGCGAACTACGAGCAGTACTTC
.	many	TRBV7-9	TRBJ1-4	CASSSDNEKLFF	TGTGCCAGCAGCTCAGATAATGAAAAACTGTTTTTT
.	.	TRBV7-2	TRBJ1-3	CASSPMGGALGNTIYF	TGTGCCAGCAGCCCCATGGGTGGGGCGCTTGGAAACACCATATATTTT
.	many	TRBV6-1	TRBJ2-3	CASRGPREADTQYF	TGTGCCAGTCGGGGACCCCGGGAAGCAGATACGCAGTATTTT